The 25 T cell receptor beta chains below come from one sample, sequenced in a study of blood T cell repertoires in COVID-19. Libraries were prepared by immunoSEQ multiplex PCR; TCRdb keeps only in-frame clonotypes and omits some of them. Of 200,000 to 250,000 clones detected, approximately 90% appear once; the ten largest clones hold 3% to 3.5%. The sequenced sample was PBMCs or T cells enriched from blood (not recorded which). The origin of the receptors is a woman aged 18 to 35 in a cohort exposed to, infected with or recovered from COVID-19 (not recorded which).

This chain joins TRBV28 and TRBJ1-1, with D perhaps matching TRBD1 (5 bases). The CDR3 covers 12 residues. Germline lookup yields CDR1 MDHEN and CDR2 SYDVKM. V dropped 4 bases and J dropped 3 bases, with 6 bases sitting between them. This CDR3 is CASSSRDTEAFF. The CDR3 region has the DNA TGTGCCAGCAGTTCCAGGGACACTGAAGCTTTCTTT.

This clone was seen only once. The V and J genes are TRBV6-5 and TRBJ2-2; 8 positions match TRBD2. Germline CDR1 MNHEY, CDR2 SVGAGI. The CDR3 length is 15 residues. Trimming at V came to 4 bases and at J to 6 bases, leaving 7 bases not matched to a gene. The CDR3 protein is CASSWAGGPAGELFF. For the CDR3, the DNA is TGTGCCAGCAGTTGGGCGGGGGGCCCAGCCGGGGAGCTGTTTTTT.

V usage is TRBV6-5 and J usage is TRBJ2-7, with TRBD1 identical over 7 bases. Germline CDR1 reads MNHEY; CDR2 reads SVGAGI. The CDR3 totals 14 residues. With V trimmed by 4 bases and J by 1 base, 4 bases remained unmatched. This CDR3 reads CASSSGTESYEQYF. CDR3 in DNA: TGTGCCAGCAGTTCGGGGACAGAATCCTACGAGCAGTACTTC.

J is TRBJ1-2 and V is TRBV9; a possible D gene is TRBD1 (6 bases). CDR3 size: 13 residues. Between the trimmed V and J ends, which lost 3 bases and 4 bases, there was a span of 10 bases. Germline CDR1 and CDR2: SGDLS and YYNGEE. CDR3 sequence reads: CASSEGGSYGYTF. CDR3 nucleotides: TGTGCCAGCAGCGAGGGGGGGTCCTATGGCTACACCTTC.

V gene TRBV5-8 combines with J gene TRBJ1-2; tentatively, D is TRBD1 (6 bases). From germline, CDR1 is SGHTS and CDR2 YDEGEE. This CDR3 contains 14 residues. Trimming took 0 bases from V and 7 from J, leaving 13 bases between them. The CDR3 sequence is CASSLGPQGFGYTF. CDR3 bases: TGTGCCAGCAGCTTGGGCCCACAGGGATTTGGCTACACCTTC. The full variable domain, completed using reference TRBV5-8 and TRBJ1-2, is EAGVTQSPTHLIKTRGQQATLRCSPISGHTSVYWYQQALGLGLQFLLWYDEGEERNRGNFPPRFSGRQFPNYSSELNVNALELEDSALYLCASSLGPQGFGYTFGSGTRLTVV.

The gene calls are TRBV27 and TRBJ1-6; perhaps TRBD1 as D (5 bases). The germline CDR1 and CDR2 sequences are MNHEY and SMNVEV (reference sequence). V lost 9 bases, J lost 10 bases, and 13 bases lay in between. The CDR3 spans 12 residues. The CDR3 bases are TGTGCCAGTGGGCAGGGCGGCTCACCCCTCCACTTT. Translation gives CASGQGGSPLHF.

V is TRBV3-1 (or the pseudogene TRBV3-2) and J is TRBJ1-5; weak D call: TRBD1 (5 bases). The CDR3 sequence is 18 residues long. Germline assignment: CDR1 LGHDT and CDR2 YNNKEL (reference sequence). V was cut by 0 bases and J by 0 bases, with 15 bases left in between. This CDR3 is CASSQDPGDAYSNQPQHF. In DNA form, the CDR3 reads TGTGCCAGCAGCCAAGACCCGGGGGATGCCTATAGCAATCAGCCCCAGCATTTT.

The chain has TRBV19 and TRBJ1-2; a possible D gene is TRBD1 (6 bases). From germline, CDR1 is LNHDA and CDR2 SQIVND (reference sequence). Trimming left V 3 bases short and J 6 bases short, with 14 bases between. The CDR3 totals 14 residues. Here the CDR3 DNA reads TGTGCCAGTAGTATCACGGCAGGGGAGCATGGCTACACCTTC. Translated: CASSITAGEHGYTF.

V usage is TRBV7-3 and J usage is TRBJ1-6; 9 bases are shared with TRBD1. The germline CDR1 and CDR2 sequences are SGHTA and FQGTGA. After removal of 5 bases from V and 10 bases from J, the junction contained 6 bases not matched to a gene. The CDR3 length is 14 residues. The chain's CDR3 is CASSRQGVNSPLHF. As DNA, the CDR3 is TGTGCCAGCAGCCGACAGGGGGTGAACTCACCCCTCCACTTT.

The chain employs TRBV18 and TRBJ2-4; TRBD2 aligns across 11 bases. Per the germline V gene, CDR1 is KGHSH and CDR2 is LQKENI. CDR3 size: 19 residues. The ends lost 6 bases at V and 1 base at J; junction bases unmatched: 14. CDR3 sequence reads: CASSYTSSGRAAAKNIQYF. DNA of the CDR3: TGTGCCAGCTCCTACACGAGTAGCGGGAGGGCCGCGGCCAAAAACATTCAGTACTTC.

This rearrangement joins TRBV7-8 to TRBJ2-1, with 7 nucleotides matching TRBD1. Germline CDR1 SGHVS, CDR2 FQNEAQ. The CDR3 runs 15 residues. With 0 bases clipped from V and 2 bases from J, the junction kept 1 base outside the gene matches. CDR3 sequence: CASSLAGTAYNEQFF. The CDR3 coding sequence is TGTGCCAGCAGCTTAGCGGGGACAGCCTACAATGAGCAGTTCTTC. Supplemented by reference TRBV7-8 and TRBJ2-1, the full variable domain reads GAGVSQSPRYKVAKRGQDVALRCDPISGHVSLFWYQQALGQGPEFLTYFQNEAQLDKSGLPSDRFFAERPEGSVSTLKIQRTQQEDSAVYLCASSLAGTAYNEQFFGPGTRLTVL.

V and J are TRBV7-9 and TRBJ1-2, with TRBD1 matching 8 bases. The CDR3 runs to 13 residues. Germline CDR1 and CDR2: SEHNR and FQNEAQ (reference sequence). V trimming: 6 bases; J trimming: 8 bases; junction bases outside the gene matches: 8. The CDR3 sequence is CASRGQETGGYTF. The CDR3 DNA sequence: TGTGCCAGCAGGGGACAGGAAACGGGGGGCTACACCTTC.

This clone has just a few counts. This chain connects TRBV28 to TRBJ1-5; D remains unclear. V was shortened by 7 bases and J by 9 bases, with 13 bases between the two germline ends. Germline values: CDR1 MDHEN, CDR2 SYDVKM. The CDR3 has 12 amino acids. This chain's CDR3 is CASTAPRGPQHF. DNA for the CDR3: TGTGCCAGCACCGCCCCCCGGGGGCCCCAGCATTTT.

This rearrangement joins TRBV28 to TRBJ1-6; 8 nucleotides align to TRBD1. The J segment lost 6 bases and the V segment lost 4 bases, leaving 11 bases of the junction unmatched. This CDR3 contains 17 residues. Germline CDR1 MDHEN, CDR2 SYDVKM. The CDR3 sequence: CASSSSDRALGNSPLHF. CDR3 coding DNA: TGTGCCAGCAGTTCCTCGGACAGGGCCCTCGGTAATTCACCCCTCCACTTT.

This sequence joins TRBV30 and TRBJ2-5, with a tentative D call TRBD2 (6 bases). V was shortened by 5 bases and J by 1 base, with 8 bases between the two germline ends. Looked up from germline, CDR1 is GTSNPN and CDR2 is SVGIG (reference sequence). CDR3 length equals 12 residues. This chain's CDR3 is CAWGGIQETQYF. CDR3 sequence (DNA): TGTGCCTGGGGGGGGATCCAAGAGACCCAGTACTTC.

Of note for this clone: Other nucleotide sequences from this sample produce the same CDR3. The rearrangement joins TRBV12-3 or TRBV12-4 to TRBJ1-2; no reliable D call. The CDR3 is made up of 11 amino acids. V lost 3 bases, J lost 7 bases, and 6 bases lay in between. DNA for the CDR3: TGTGCCAGCAGTTTGCGGGGTGGCTACACCTTC. This gives the protein CASSLRGGYTF.

This clone was observed a few times. The V and J genes are TRBV2 and TRBJ2-1; D might be TRBD1 (6 bases). Germline CDR1 SNHLY, CDR2 FYNNEI. V gave up 7 bases and J gave up 5 bases, with 12 bases separating them. The length of the CDR3 is 13 residues. As DNA, the CDR3 is TGTGCCAGCACCCGGGACATTCACAATGAGCAGTTCTTC. This sequence encodes CASTRDIHNEQFF.

The rearrangement links TRBV6-5 to TRBJ2-7; 7 nucleotides match TRBD2. J gave up 3 bases and V 3 bases, and 8 bases lay outside the gene matches. Germline V gives CDR1 MNHEY, CDR2 SVGAGI. This CDR3 is built from 15 residues. The CDR3 sequence: CASSYSGTTLYEQYF. CDR3 coding DNA: TGTGCCAGCAGTTATAGTGGGACTACCCTCTACGAGCAGTACTTC.

The chain is built from TRBV11-2 and TRBJ2-4, with 7 bases matching TRBD1. The V gene end was trimmed by 4 bases and the J gene end by 2 bases; junction bases not matched to a gene: 11. Germline V gene lookup returns CDR1 SGHAT and CDR2 FQNNGV. The CDR3 extends over 17 amino acids. The CDR3 reads CASSSLGEGGPKNIQYF. CDR3 in DNA: TGTGCCAGCAGCTCCTTGGGGGAAGGGGGCCCCAAAAACATTCAGTACTTC.

The chain carries TRBV9 and TRBJ2-1; 8 nucleotides agree with TRBD2. The CDR3 consists of 15 residues. The V gene's germline CDR1 is SGDLS and CDR2 YYNGEE. The J segment lost 6 bases and the V segment lost 2 bases, leaving 7 bases of the junction unmatched. CDR3 in DNA: TGTGCCAGCAGCGTTTTAGCGGGGACCATCAATGAGCAGTTCTTC. It yields the protein CASSVLAGTINEQFF.

J is TRBJ1-1 and V is TRBV7-9; possibly TRBD1 for D (6 bases). Deletions cut 5 bases from V and 3 bases from J, with 13 bases between. Germline V gene data show CDR1 as SEHNR and CDR2 as FQNEAQ (reference sequence). The CDR3 sequence is 14 residues long. CDR3 nucleotide sequence: TGTGCCAGCAGCAATACAGGGTGGGACACTGAAGCTTTCTTT. As protein: CASSNTGWDTEAFF.

This chain connects TRBV5-1 to TRBJ2-1; D uncertain. Trimming cost V 0 bases and J 0 bases, with 7 bases left between them. The germline CDR1 and CDR2 sequences are SGHRS and YFSETQ. The CDR3 sequence is 15 residues long. The CDR3 here is CASSLDSVSYNEQFF. The CDR3 DNA follows: TGCGCCAGCAGCTTGGATTCAGTCTCCTACAATGAGCAGTTCTTC.

The chain joins TRBV7-9 to TRBJ1-5; weak D call: TRBD1 (6 bases). Germline-derived CDR1 and CDR2 are SEHNR and FQNEAQ (reference sequence). V was clipped by 1 base and J by 2 bases, with 18 bases between them. The CDR3 covers 18 residues. The chain's CDR3 is CASSLVGWGHEGNQPQHF. The CDR3 DNA reads as TGTGCCAGCAGCTTAGTAGGGTGGGGGCATGAGGGCAATCAGCCCCAGCATTTT.

This chain links TRBV18 with TRBJ1-5; 10 positions agree with TRBD1. The germline CDR1 and CDR2 sequences are KGHSH and LQKENI. This CDR3 has 14 amino acids. Unmatched junction bases numbered 2, after V lost 4 bases and J lost 5 bases. CDR3 residues: CASSRGQGDQPQHF. In nucleotides, the CDR3 is TGTGCCAGCTCACGAGGACAGGGGGATCAGCCCCAGCATTTT. The variable domain in full, with the rest retrieved from reference TRBV18 and TRBJ1-5, is NAGVMQNPRHLVRRRGQEARLRCSPMKGHSHVYWYRQLPEEGLKFMVYLQKENIIDESGMPKERFSAEFPKEGPSILRIQQVVRGDSAAYFCASSRGQGDQPQHFGDGTRLSIL.

This clone was counted between two and nine times. The sample holds other DNA sequences that translate to the same CDR3. The rearrangement uses TRBV9 and TRBJ2-3, with TRBD1 as a possible D gene (6 bases). The CDR3 covers 15 residues. V was trimmed by 0 bases and J by 0 bases, leaving 8 bases between them. From germline, CDR1 is SGDLS and CDR2 YYNGEE. The CDR3 DNA is TGTGCCAGCAGCGTAGACGGACAGAGCACAGATACGCAGTATTTT. Its translation is CASSVDGQSTDTQYF.